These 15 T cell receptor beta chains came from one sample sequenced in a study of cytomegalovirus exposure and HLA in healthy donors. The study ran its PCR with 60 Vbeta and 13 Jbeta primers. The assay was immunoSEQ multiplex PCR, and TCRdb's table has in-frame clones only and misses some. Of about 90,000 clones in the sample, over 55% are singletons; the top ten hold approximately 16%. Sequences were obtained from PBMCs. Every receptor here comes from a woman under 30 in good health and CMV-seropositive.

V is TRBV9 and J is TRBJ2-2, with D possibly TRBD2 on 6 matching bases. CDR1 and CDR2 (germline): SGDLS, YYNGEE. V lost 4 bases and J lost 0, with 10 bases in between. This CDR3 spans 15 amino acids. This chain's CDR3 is CASSFSGTNTGELFF. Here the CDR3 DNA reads TGTGCCAGCAGCTTTAGCGGAACGAACACCGGGGAGCTGTTTTTT. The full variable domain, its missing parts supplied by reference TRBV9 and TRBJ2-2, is DSGVTQTPKHLITATGQRVTLRCSPRSGDLSVYWYQQSLDQGLQFLIQYYNGEERAKGNILERFSAQQFPDLHSELNLSSLELGDSALYFCASSFSGTNTGELFFGEGSRLTVL.

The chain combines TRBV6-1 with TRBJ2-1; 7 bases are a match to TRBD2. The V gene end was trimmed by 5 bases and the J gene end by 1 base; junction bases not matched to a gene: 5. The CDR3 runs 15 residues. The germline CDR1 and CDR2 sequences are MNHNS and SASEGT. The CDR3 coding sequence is TGTGCCAGCAGTTTGACTAGCTTTTCCTACAATGAGCAGTTCTTC. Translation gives CASSLTSFSYNEQFF.

The CDR3 protein is CASSYGDSSNYGYTF. DNA for the CDR3: TGTGCCAGCAGCTACGGGGACAGTTCTAACTATGGCTACACCTTC. V and J are TRBV11-1 and TRBJ1-2; 7 bases are a match to TRBD1. J lost 0 bases, V lost 4 bases, and 5 bases had no gene match. CDR1 SGHAT and CDR2 FQDESV come from the germline V gene (reference sequence). This CDR3 region has 15 residues.

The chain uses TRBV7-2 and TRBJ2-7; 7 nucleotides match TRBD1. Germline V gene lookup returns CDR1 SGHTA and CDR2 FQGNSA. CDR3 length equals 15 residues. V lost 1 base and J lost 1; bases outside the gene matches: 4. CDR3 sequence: CASSLEGGLSYEQYF. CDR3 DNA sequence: TGTGCCAGCAGCTTAGAAGGGGGCCTATCCTACGAGCAGTACTTC.

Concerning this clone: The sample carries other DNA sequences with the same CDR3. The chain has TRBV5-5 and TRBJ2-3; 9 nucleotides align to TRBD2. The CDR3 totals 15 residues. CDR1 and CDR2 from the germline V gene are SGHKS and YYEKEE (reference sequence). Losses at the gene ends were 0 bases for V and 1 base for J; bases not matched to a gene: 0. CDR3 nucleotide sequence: TGTGCCAGCAGCTTGGGACTAGCGGGCACAGATACGCAGTATTTT. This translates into CASSLGLAGTDTQYF.

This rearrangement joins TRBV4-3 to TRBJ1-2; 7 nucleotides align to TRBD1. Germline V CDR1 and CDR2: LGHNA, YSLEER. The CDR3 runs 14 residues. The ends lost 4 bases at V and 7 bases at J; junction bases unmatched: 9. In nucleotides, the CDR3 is TGCGCCAGCAGCCTATTGGAGGGGGCAGGTGGCTACACCTTC. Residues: CASSLLEGAGGYTF.

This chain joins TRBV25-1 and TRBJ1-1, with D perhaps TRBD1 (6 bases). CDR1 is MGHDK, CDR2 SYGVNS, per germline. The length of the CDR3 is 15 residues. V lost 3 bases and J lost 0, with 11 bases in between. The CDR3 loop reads CASSDWDTVNTEAFF. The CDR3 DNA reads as TGTGCCAGCAGTGATTGGGACACTGTGAACACTGAAGCTTTCTTT.

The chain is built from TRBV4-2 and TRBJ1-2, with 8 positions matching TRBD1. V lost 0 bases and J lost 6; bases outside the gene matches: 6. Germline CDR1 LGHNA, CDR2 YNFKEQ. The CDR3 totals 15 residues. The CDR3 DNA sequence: TGTGCCAGCAGCCAAGAAGGGACAGGAAAGAATGGCTACACCTTC. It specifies CASSQEGTGKNGYTF.

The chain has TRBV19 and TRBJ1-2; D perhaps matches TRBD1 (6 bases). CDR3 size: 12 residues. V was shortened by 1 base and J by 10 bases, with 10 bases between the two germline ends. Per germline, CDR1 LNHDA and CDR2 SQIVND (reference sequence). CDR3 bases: TGTGCCAGTAGTATAGTTACAGGGTACTACACCTTC. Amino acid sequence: CASSIVTGYYTF.

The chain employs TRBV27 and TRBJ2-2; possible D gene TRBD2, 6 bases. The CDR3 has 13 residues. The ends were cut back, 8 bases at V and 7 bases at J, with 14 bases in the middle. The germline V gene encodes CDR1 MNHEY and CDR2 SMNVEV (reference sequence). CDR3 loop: CASGAGIFGELFF. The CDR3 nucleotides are TGTGCCAGCGGGGCGGGGATATTCGGGGAGCTGTTTTTT.

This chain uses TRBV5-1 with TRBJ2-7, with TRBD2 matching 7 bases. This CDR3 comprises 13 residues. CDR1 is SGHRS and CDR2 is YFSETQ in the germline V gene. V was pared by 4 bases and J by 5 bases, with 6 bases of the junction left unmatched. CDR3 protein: CASSQVRGDEQYF. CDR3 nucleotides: TGCGCCAGCAGCCAAGTACGGGGGGACGAGCAGTACTTC. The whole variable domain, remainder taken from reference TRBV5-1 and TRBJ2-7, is KAGVTQTPRYLIKTRGQQVTLSCSPISGHRSVSWYQQTPGQGLQFLFEYFSETQRNKGNFPGRFSGRQFSNSRSEMNVSTLELGDSALYLCASSQVRGDEQYFGPGTRLTVT.

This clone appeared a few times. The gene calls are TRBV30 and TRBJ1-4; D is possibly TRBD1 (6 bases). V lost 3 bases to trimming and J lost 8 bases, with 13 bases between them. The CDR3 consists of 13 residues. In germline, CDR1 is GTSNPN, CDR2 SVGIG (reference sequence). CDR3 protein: CAWSDAGEEKLFF. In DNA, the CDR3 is TGTGCCTGGAGCGATGCAGGGGAGGAAAAACTGTTTTTT.

The chain's CDR3 is CASSKGTGKMSNEKLFF. CDR3 bases: TGTGCCAGTAGTAAAGGGACAGGGAAAATGTCTAATGAAAAACTGTTTTTT. The V and J genes are TRBV19 and TRBJ1-4, with TRBD1 matching 9 bases. This CDR3 is built from 17 residues. Germline assignment: CDR1 LNHDA and CDR2 SQIVND (reference sequence). V dropped 4 bases and J dropped 3; count of bases not matched to a gene: 9.

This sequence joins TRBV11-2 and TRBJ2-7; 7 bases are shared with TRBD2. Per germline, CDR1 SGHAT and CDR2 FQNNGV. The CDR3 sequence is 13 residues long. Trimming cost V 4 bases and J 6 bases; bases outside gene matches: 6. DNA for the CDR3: TGTGCCAGCAGCTCAACGGGAGGCGGCGAGCAGTACTTC. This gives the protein CASSSTGGGEQYF.

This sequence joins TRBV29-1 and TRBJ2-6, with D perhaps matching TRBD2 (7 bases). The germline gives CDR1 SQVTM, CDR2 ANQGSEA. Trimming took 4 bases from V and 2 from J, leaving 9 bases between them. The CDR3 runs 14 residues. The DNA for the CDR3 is TGCAGCGTTGTGGGGGGGCCTGGGGCCAACGTCCTGACTTTC. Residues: CSVVGGPGANVLTF. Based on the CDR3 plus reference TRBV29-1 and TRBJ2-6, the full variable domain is SAVISQKPSRDICQRGTSLTIQCQVDSQVTMMFWYRQQPGQSLTLIATANQGSEATYESGFVIDKFPISRPNLTFSTLTVSNMSPEDSSIYLCSVVGGPGANVLTFGAGSRLTVL.